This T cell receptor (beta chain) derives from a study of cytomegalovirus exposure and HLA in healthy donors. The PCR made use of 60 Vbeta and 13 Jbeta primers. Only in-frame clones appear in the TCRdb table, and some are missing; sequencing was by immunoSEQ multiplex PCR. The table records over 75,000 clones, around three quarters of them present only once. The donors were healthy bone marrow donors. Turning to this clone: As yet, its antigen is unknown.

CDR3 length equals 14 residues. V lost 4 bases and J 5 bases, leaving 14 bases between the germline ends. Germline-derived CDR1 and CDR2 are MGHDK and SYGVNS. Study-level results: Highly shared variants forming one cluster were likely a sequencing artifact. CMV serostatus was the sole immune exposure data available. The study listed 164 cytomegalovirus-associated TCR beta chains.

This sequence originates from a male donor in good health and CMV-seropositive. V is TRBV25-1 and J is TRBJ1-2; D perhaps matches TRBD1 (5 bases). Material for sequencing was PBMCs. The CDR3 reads CASSAWGGEYGYTF. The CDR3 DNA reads TGTGCCAGCAGTGCTTGGGGCGGGGAGTATGGCTACACCTTC.